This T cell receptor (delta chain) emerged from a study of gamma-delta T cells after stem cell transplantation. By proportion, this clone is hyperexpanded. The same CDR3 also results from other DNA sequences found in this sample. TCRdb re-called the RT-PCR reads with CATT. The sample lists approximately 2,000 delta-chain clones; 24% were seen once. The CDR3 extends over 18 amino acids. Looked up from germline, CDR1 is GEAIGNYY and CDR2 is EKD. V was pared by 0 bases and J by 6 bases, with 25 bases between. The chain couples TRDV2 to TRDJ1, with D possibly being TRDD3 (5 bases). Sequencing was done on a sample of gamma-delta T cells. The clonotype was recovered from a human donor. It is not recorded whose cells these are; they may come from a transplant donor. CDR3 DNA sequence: TGTGCCTGTGACACCGTTTCTCCCGGGGGTCACGGATCGAATAAACTCATCTTT. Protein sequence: CACDTVSPGGHGSNKLIF.